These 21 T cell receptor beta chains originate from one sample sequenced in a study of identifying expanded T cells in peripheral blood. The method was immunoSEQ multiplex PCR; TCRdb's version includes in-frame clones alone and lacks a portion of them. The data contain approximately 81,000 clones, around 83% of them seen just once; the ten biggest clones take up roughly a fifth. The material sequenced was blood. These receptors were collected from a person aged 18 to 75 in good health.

This chain's CDR3 is CASKESIYGYTF. DNA for the CDR3: TGTGCCAGCAAGGAAAGCATCTATGGCTACACCTTC. This chain joins TRBV7-2 and TRBJ1-2; D not certain. V lost 7 bases and J 4 bases, leaving 10 bases between the germline ends. There are 12 residues in the CDR3. CDR1 and CDR2 (germline): SGHTA, FQGNSA.

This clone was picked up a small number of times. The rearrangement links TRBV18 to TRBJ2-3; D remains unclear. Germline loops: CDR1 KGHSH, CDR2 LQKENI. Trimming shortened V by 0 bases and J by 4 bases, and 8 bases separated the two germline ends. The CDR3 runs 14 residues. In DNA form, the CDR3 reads TGTGCCAGCTCACCACCGATCACTTCAGATACGCAGTATTTT. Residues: CASSPPITSDTQYF.

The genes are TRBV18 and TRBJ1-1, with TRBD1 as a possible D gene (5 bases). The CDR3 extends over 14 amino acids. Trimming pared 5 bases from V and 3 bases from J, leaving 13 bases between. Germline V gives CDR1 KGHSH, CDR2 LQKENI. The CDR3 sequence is CASSSDTVDTEAFF. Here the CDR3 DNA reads TGTGCCAGCTCATCGGACACGGTTGACACTGAAGCTTTCTTT.

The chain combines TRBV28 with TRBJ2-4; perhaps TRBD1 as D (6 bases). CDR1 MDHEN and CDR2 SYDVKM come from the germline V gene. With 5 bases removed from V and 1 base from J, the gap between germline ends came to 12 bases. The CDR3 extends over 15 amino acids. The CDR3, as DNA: TGTGCCAGCAGTCTGCGGACAGCCGCCAAAAACATTCAGTACTTC. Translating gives CASSLRTAAKNIQYF.

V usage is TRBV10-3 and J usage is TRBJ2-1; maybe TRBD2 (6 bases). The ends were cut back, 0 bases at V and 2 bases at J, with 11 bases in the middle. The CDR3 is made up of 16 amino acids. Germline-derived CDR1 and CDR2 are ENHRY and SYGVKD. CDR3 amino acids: CAISESGGITYNEQFF. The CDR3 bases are TGTGCCATCAGTGAGTCCGGCGGGATCACCTACAATGAGCAGTTCTTC.

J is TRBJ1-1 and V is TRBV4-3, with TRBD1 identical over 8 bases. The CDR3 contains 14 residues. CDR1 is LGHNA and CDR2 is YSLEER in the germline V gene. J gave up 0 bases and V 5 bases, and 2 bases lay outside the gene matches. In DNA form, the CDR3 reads TGCGCCAGCAGCGGACAGGGACTGAACACTGAAGCTTTCTTT. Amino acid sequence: CASSGQGLNTEAFF.

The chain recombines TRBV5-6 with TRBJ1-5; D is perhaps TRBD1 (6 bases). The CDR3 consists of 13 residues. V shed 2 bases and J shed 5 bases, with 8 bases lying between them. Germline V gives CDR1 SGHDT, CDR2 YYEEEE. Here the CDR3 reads CASSLQGDQPQHF. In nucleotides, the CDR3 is TGTGCCAGCAGCTTACAGGGAGATCAGCCCCAGCATTTT.

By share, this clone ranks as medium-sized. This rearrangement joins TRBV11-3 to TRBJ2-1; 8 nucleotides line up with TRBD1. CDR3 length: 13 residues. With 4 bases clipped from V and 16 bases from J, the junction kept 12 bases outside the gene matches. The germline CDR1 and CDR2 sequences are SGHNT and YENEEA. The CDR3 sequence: CASSSPQQGEYFF. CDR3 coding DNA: TGTGCCAGCAGCTCTCCGCAACAGGGGGAGTATTTCTTC.

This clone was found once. DNA for the CDR3: TGCGCCAGCAGCTCAAATGGACTAGCGGTAACCGGGGAGCTGTTTTTT. Amino acids: CASSSNGLAVTGELFF. V usage is TRBV5-1 and J usage is TRBJ2-2, with 10 positions matching TRBD2. Germline-derived CDR1 and CDR2 are SGHRS and YFSETQ. After removal of 3 bases from V and 5 bases from J, the junction contained 7 bases not matched to a gene. The CDR3 has 16 amino acids.

The CDR3, as DNA: TGTGCCAGCACTGGACAGAGGGGCACCGGGGAGCTGTTTTTT. Amino acids: CASTGQRGTGELFF. V usage is TRBV6-1 and J usage is TRBJ2-2; D might be TRBD1 (6 bases). The CDR3 is 14 amino acids. The ends were cut back, 7 bases at V and 4 bases at J, with 13 bases in the middle. CDR1 and CDR2 (germline): MNHNS, SASEGT.

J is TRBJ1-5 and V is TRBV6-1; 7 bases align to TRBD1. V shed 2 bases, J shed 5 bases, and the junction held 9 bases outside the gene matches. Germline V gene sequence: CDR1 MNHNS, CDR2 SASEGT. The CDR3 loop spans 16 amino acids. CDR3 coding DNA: TGTGCCAGCAGTGAACAAAAGTGGACAGGATATCAGCCCCAGCATTTT. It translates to CASSEQKWTGYQPQHF.

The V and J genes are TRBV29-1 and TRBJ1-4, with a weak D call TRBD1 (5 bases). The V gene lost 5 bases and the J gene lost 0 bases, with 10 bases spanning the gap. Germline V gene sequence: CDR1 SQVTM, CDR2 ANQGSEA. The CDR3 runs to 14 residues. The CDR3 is CSVKGPATNEKLFF. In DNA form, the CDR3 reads TGCAGCGTTAAGGGGCCAGCAACTAATGAAAAACTGTTTTTT.

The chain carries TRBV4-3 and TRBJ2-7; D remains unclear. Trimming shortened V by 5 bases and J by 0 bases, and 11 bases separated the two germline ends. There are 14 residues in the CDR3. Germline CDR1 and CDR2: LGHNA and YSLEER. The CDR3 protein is CASSAGVPSYEQYF. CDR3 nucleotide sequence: TGCGCCAGCAGCGCCGGAGTCCCCTCCTACGAGCAGTACTTC.

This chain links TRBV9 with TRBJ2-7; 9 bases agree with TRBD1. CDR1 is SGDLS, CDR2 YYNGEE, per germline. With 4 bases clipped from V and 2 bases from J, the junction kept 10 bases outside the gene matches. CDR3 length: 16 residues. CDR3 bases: TGTGCCAGCAGCCCTGGACAGGGGTTCGGGACCTACGAGCAGTACTTC. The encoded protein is CASSPGQGFGTYEQYF.

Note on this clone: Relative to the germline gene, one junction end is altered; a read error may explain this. This CDR3 reads CASRSDRSLEELFF. The CDR3, as DNA: TGTGCCAGCAGGTCCGACCGGAGCCTTGAAGAACTGTTTTTT. The V call is TRBV28, the J call TRBJ1-4; D unclear. Per germline, CDR1 MDHEN and CDR2 SYDVKM. The CDR3 has 14 residues.

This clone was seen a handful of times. The CDR3 here is CASALLRQGDQPQHF. The DNA of the CDR3 is TGTGCCAGCGCCCTTCTTCGACAGGGCGATCAGCCCCAGCATTTT. The chain uses TRBV27 and TRBJ1-5; 7 positions match TRBD1. V was clipped by 8 bases and J by 5 bases; unmatched bases: 12. CDR1 is MNHEY, CDR2 SMNVEV, per germline (reference sequence). The CDR3 length is 15 residues.

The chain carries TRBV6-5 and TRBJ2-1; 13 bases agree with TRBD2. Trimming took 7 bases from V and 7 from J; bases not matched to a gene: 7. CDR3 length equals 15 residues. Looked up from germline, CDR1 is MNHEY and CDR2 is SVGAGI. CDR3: CASNLLAGGPNEQFF. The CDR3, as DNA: TGTGCCAGCAACCTACTAGCGGGAGGGCCAAATGAGCAGTTCTTC.

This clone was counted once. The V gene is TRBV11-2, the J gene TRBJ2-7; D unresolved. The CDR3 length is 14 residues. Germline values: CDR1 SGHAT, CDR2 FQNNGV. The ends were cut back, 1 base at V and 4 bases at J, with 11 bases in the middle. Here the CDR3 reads CASSLGFAGYEQYF. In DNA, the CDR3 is TGTGCCAGCAGCTTAGGATTCGCCGGTTACGAGCAGTACTTC.

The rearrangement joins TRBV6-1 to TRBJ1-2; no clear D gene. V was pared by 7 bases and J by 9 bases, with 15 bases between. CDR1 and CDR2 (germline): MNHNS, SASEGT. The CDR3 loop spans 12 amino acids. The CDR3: CASNVQATRYTF. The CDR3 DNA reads TGTGCCAGCAACGTACAAGCCACACGCTACACCTTC.

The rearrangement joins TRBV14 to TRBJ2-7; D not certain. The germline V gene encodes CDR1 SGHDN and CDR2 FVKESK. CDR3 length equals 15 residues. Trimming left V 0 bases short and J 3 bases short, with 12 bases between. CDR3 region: CASSQESESLYEQYF. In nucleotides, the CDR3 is TGTGCCAGCAGCCAAGAATCGGAATCTCTCTACGAGCAGTACTTC.

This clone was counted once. The chain's CDR3 is CASSYGSSYNEQFF. As DNA, the CDR3 is TGTGCCAGCAGTTACGGGAGCTCCTACAATGAGCAGTTCTTC. V usage is TRBV27 and J usage is TRBJ2-1, with D perhaps matching TRBD2 (6 bases). The length of the CDR3 is 14 residues. In germline, CDR1 is MNHEY, CDR2 SMNVEV (reference sequence). Between the trimmed V and J ends, which lost 4 bases and 0 bases, there was a span of 7 bases.